Sequencing of this TCR beta chain was carried out in a study of T cells expressing NK-cell markers. The wider study: TCR beta repertoires came from sorted CD3+CD56+NKG2C+, CD3+CD56+NKG2C- and CD3+CD56-NKG2C+ T cells. The eight sequenced donors comprised seven who were HCMV-seropositive and one who was seronegative. Study findings and constraints: These clonotypes, the leaders elsewhere, also led the CD3+CD56-NKG2C+ fraction in several donors.

For TCR beta, cDNA was produced by 5'RACE template switching with UMIs. TCRdb re-called the 5' RACE reads, yielding one record per CDR3 amino acid sequence without DNA. The table for this sample gives 300,000 to 450,000 distinct CDR3 sequences. As for this clonotype: The antigen is not known.

The CDR3 spans 15 residues. Sequenced: blood T cells: a sorted CD56 or NKG2C T cell subset, CD4+ or CD8+ T cells, or bulk PBMC T cells (not recorded which). This TCR came from a man between 18 and 69 years old in good health. The chain recombines TRBV12-3 or TRBV12-4 with TRBJ2-3; TCRdb proposes TRBD1, but this gene call is untestable without DNA. The CDR3 loop reads CASGNRQGATDTQYF.